This T cell receptor beta chain was obtained from a study of T cell repertoires in cytomegalovirus infection. A word on this clonotype: Antigen unknown.

CDR1 is MNHEY, CDR2 SVGEGT, per germline. CDR3 length equals 13 residues. The V end was cut by 2 bases, the J end by 5 bases, with 9 bases between. TCRdb called the reads again in MiXCR, with one record for every CDR3 protein. The sample holds under 350,000 distinct CDR3 sequences, 20% to 25% seen once. The origin of this receptor is a human donor in good health (CMV status not recorded). Some clones in this sample may be carry-over from other donors' samples. Material: cultured PBMCs, obtained from culture after CMV antigen stimulation. The chain couples TRBV6-2 or TRBV6-3 to TRBJ1-1; D is unresolved. In DNA form, the CDR3 reads TGTGCCAGCAGTTACGACCCTTGGACTGAAGCTTTCTTT. This translates into CASSYDPWTEAFF.